The 8 T cell receptor beta chains below come from one sample, sequenced in a study of T cell responses to AZD1222 COVID-19 vaccine. Profiled with immunoSEQ multiplex PCR; TCRdb holds only in-frame clones, not every one. The sample holds about 140,000 clones; approximately 92% are singletons and the top ten take 2% to 2.5%. The sample consisted of peripheral blood, taken on day 0 of AZD1222 vaccination. These TCRs come from an adult in good health.

The V gene is TRBV3-1 (or the pseudogene TRBV3-2), the J gene TRBJ1-4; 12 bases map to TRBD1. The CDR3 consists of 15 residues. With V trimmed by 3 bases and J by 11 bases, 7 bases remained unmatched. CDR1 is LGHDT, CDR2 YNNKEL, per germline (reference sequence). CDR3 region: CASSQGTGGAAKLFF. In DNA, the CDR3 is TGTGCCAGCAGCCAGGGGACAGGGGGCGCGGCGAAACTGTTTTTT.

CDR3 sequence reads: CASSLRTSGTDTQYF. The DNA of the CDR3 is TGTGCCAGCAGCTTGAGGACTAGCGGCACAGATACGCAGTATTTT. This sequence joins TRBV9 and TRBJ2-3, with TRBD2 identical over 9 bases. Germline V gene sequence: CDR1 SGDLS, CDR2 YYNGEE. The CDR3 has 15 residues. The V gene end was trimmed by 4 bases and the J gene end by 1 base; junction bases not matched to a gene: 4.

The chain has TRBV7-9 and TRBJ1-5; D perhaps matches TRBD1 (6 bases). Trimming removed 5 bases at V and 5 bases at J, with 13 bases between. The CDR3 covers 14 residues. The germline V gene encodes CDR1 SEHNR and CDR2 FQNEAQ (reference sequence). The CDR3 bases are TGTGCCAGCAGCCCCAGCGGGGGCGATCAGCCCCAGCATTTT. This sequence encodes CASSPSGGDQPQHF.

CDR3 region: CAWRRGGTDTQYF. For the CDR3, the DNA is TGTGCCTGGAGAAGGGGGGGCACAGATACGCAGTATTTT. V is TRBV30 and J is TRBJ2-3; D might be TRBD1 or TRBD2, each matching 6 bases. Germline CDR1 reads GTSNPN; CDR2 reads SVGIG (reference sequence). V was shortened by 3 bases and J by 1 base, with 8 bases between the two germline ends. This CDR3 has 13 residues.

This rearrangement joins TRBV9 to TRBJ2-2; the match to TRBD1 covers 11 bases. In germline, CDR1 is SGDLS, CDR2 YYNGEE. The CDR3 contains 18 residues. With V trimmed by 0 bases and J by 3 bases, 7 bases remained unmatched. CDR3 amino acids: CASSVGAGQGADTGELFF. The DNA for the CDR3 is TGTGCCAGCAGCGTAGGGGCAGGACAGGGGGCGGACACCGGGGAGCTGTTTTTT.

This chain uses TRBV29-1 with TRBJ1-1; D not resolved. The V end lost 0 bases, the J end lost 4 bases, and 9 bases lay between the germline ends. The CDR3 length is 13 residues. Germline CDR1 and CDR2: SQVTM and ANQGSEA. For the CDR3, the DNA is TGCAGCGTTGAAGATCCCGGGGTCACTGAAGCTTTCTTT. Its protein product is CSVEDPGVTEAFF.

The CDR3, as DNA: TGTGCCAGCAGCAAGGCAAGTCCCATTCAAAGAAAAAACATTCAGTACTTC. Translating it yields CASSKASPIQRKNIQYF. This sequence joins TRBV3-1 (or the pseudogene TRBV3-2) and TRBJ2-4; unclear D gene. This CDR3 has 17 amino acids. Trimming removed 5 bases from V and 4 bases from J, with 21 bases in between. Germline values: CDR1 LGHDT, CDR2 YNNKEL (reference sequence).

This clone was seen only once. The chain has TRBV2 and TRBJ1-2, with D perhaps matching TRBD1 (5 bases). V dropped 10 bases and J dropped 14 bases, with 23 bases sitting between them. This CDR3 comprises 12 residues. Germline CDR1 SNHLY, CDR2 FYNNEI. The CDR3 reads CATALRGPTLTF. The CDR3 nucleotides are TGTGCCACCGCACTGCGGGGCCCGACTCTTACCTTC.